This is a list of T cell receptor beta chains from one sample in a study of low-dose radiotherapy and immunotherapy resistance in tumors. MiXCR was run by TCRdb on the reads, yielding one entry per CDR3 protein. The data hold roughly 50,000 distinct CDR3 sequences, with around 34% observed a single time. The material sequenced was PBMCs, taken after low-dose radiotherapy plus immunotherapy. Receptors were obtained from a male donor with rectosigmoid adenocarcinoma. The CDR3 runs from the conserved cysteine through the conserved F or W.

TRBJ1-1 | TRBV28 | CASSFGLGTAEAFF
TRBJ1-2 | TRBV6-2/TRBV6-3 | CASRLAGDYGYTF
TRBJ1-6 | TRBV6-5 | CASSYFTGPNSPLHF
TRBJ1-5 | TRBV5-1 | CASSPGRENQPQHF
TRBJ2-1 | TRBV5-1 | CASSREGYNEQFF
TRBJ2-7 | TRBV5-1 | CASSLGQGVGEQYF
TRBJ2-2 | TRBV7-2 | CASSPAPGGRTGELFF
TRBJ2-1 | TRBV7-6 | CASSPPAGNNEQFF
TRBJ1-1 | TRBV5-4 | CASSSPGQGTREAFF
TRBJ2-1 | TRBV11-2 | CASSLWGGSSYNEQFF
TRBJ1-5 | TRBV12-3/TRBV12-4 | CASSPYGQNQPQHF
TRBJ2-1 | TRBV4-2 | CASSHSQGIYNEQFF
TRBJ2-2 | TRBV20-1 | CSAHKLAGPYTGELFF
TRBJ2-3 | TRBV18 | CASSRRAGDTQYF
TRBJ1-5 | TRBV7-8 | CASSGGTGHFSNQPQHF
TRBJ2-1 | TRBV4-3 | CASSQGLGGLDNEQFF